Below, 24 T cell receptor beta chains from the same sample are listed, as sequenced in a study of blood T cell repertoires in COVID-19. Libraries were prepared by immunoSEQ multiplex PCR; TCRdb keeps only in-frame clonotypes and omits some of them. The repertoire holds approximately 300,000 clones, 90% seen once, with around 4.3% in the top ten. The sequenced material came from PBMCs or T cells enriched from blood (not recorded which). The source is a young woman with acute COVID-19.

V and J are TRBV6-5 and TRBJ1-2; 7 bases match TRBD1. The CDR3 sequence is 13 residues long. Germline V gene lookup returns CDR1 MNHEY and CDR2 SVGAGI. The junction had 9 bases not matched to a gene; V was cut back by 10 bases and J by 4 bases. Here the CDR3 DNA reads TGTGCCATCTGGACAGGTGCCCCCTATGGCTACACCTTC. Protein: CAIWTGAPYGYTF.

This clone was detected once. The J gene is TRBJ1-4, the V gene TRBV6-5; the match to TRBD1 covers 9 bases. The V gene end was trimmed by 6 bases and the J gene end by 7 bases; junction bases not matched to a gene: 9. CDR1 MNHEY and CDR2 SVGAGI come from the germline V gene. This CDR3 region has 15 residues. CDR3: CASRAPGQGFEKLFF. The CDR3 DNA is TGTGCCAGCAGGGCTCCGGGACAGGGTTTTGAAAAACTGTTTTTT.

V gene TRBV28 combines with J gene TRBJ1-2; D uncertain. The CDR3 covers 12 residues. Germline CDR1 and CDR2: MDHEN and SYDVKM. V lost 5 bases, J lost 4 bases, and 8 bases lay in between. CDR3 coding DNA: TGTGCCAGCAGTCCCGACATCTATGGCTACACCTTC. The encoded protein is CASSPDIYGYTF.

CDR3 nucleotide sequence: TGTGCCAGTAGTATCCAGGGGGCTTTGGACTATGGCTACACCTTC. It translates to CASSIQGALDYGYTF. This chain uses TRBV19 with TRBJ1-2; TRBD1 agrees at 8 bases. Germline V gene lookup returns CDR1 LNHDA and CDR2 SQIVND (reference sequence). The length of the CDR3 is 15 residues. V shed 3 bases, J shed 3 bases, and the junction held 6 bases outside the gene matches.

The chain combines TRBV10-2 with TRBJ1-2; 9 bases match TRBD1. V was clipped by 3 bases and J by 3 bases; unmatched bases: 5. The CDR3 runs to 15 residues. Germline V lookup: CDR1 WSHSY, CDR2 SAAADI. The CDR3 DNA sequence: TGCGCCAGCAGTGACCTGACAGGGGGTTACTATGGCTACACCTTC. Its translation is CASSDLTGGYYGYTF.

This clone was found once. The CDR3 is CAWSVIGDSPLHF. The CDR3 bases are TGTGCCTGGAGTGTAATCGGGGATTCACCCCTCCACTTT. The rearrangement links TRBV30 to TRBJ1-6; D gene uncertain. The CDR3 has 13 amino acids. The V end lost 0 bases, the J end lost 8 bases, and 8 bases lay between the germline ends. Germline loops: CDR1 GTSNPN, CDR2 SVGIG (reference sequence).

CDR3 DNA: TGTGCCAGCAGCAAAGTGGAGGCGGGCCCCTACGAGCAGTACTTC. This sequence encodes CASSKVEAGPYEQYF. The J gene is TRBJ2-7, the V gene TRBV21-1; the tabulated D call, TRBD2, remains unverified against the DNA. TRBV21-1 is annotated as a pseudogene. This CDR3 region has 15 residues.

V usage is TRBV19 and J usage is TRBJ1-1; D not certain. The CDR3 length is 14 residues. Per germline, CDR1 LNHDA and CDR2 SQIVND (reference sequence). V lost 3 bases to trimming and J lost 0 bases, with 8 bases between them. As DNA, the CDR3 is TGTGCCAGTAGTATTCAGTTCATGAACACTGAAGCTTTCTTT. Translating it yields CASSIQFMNTEAFF.

The CDR3 sequence: CASRLDEKETQYF. The CDR3 nucleotides read TGTGCCAGTAGGCTAGACGAAAAAGAGACCCAGTACTTC. V is TRBV19 and J is TRBJ2-5; D uncertain. The length of the CDR3 is 13 residues. Per germline, CDR1 LNHDA and CDR2 SQIVND (reference sequence). V was clipped by 6 bases and J by 3 bases, with 11 bases between them.

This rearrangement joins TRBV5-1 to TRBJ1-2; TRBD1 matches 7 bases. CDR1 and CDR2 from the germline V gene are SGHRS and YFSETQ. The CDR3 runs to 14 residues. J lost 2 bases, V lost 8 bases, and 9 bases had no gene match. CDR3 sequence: CASTPGTVNYGYTF. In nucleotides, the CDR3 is TGCGCCAGTACACCGGGGACAGTGAACTATGGCTACACCTTC.

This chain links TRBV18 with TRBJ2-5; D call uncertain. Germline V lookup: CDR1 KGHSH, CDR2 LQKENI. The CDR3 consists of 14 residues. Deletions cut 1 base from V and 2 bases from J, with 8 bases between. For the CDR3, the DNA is TGTGCCAGCTCACCACAGAACTCTCAAGAGACCCAGTACTTC. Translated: CASSPQNSQETQYF.

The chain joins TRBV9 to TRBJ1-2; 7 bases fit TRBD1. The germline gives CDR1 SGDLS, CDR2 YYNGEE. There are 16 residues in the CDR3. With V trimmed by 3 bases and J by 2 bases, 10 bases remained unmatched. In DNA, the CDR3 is TGTGCCAGCAGCGCAGTCACAGGGGCCCTCAACTATGGCTACACCTTC. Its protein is CASSAVTGALNYGYTF.

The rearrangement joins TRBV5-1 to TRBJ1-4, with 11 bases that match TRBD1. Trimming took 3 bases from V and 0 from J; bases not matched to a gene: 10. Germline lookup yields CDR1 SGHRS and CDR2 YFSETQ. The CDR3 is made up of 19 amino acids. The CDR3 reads CASSSSWDRGVATNEKLFF. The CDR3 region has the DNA TGCGCCAGCAGCTCTTCCTGGGACAGGGGGGTGGCAACTAATGAAAAACTGTTTTTT.

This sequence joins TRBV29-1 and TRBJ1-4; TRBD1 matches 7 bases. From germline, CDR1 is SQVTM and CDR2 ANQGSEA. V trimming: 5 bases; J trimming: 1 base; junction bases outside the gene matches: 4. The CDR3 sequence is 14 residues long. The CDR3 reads CSVKDRLTNEKLFF. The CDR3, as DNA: TGCAGCGTTAAGGACAGGTTAACTAATGAAAAACTGTTTTTT.

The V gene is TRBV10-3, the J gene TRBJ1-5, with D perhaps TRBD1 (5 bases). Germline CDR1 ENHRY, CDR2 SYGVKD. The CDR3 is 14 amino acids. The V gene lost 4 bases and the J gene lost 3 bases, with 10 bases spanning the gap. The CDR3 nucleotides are TGTGCCATCAGTGGAACAGGCTCCAATCAGCCCCAGCATTTT. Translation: CAISGTGSNQPQHF.

The CDR3 region is CASRGTGSPNQPQHF. In DNA, the CDR3 is TGTGCCAGTAGGGGAACAGGTTCCCCTAATCAGCCCCAGCATTTT. V is TRBV19 and J is TRBJ1-5; a weak D match, TRBD1 (5 bases). CDR1 and CDR2 (germline): LNHDA, SQIVND (reference sequence). V gave up 6 bases and J gave up 4 bases, with 16 bases separating them. The CDR3 runs to 15 residues.

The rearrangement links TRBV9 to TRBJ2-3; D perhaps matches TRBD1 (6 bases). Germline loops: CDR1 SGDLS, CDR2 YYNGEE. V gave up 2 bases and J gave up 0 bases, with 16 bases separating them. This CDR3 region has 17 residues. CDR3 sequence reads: CASSVPRDTQSTDTQYF. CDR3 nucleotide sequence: TGTGCCAGCAGCGTGCCCCGGGACACCCAAAGCACAGATACGCAGTATTTT. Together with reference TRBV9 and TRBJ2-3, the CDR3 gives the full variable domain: DSGVTQTPKHLITATGQRVTLRCSPRSGDLSVYWYQQSLDQGLQFLIQYYNGEERAKGNILERFSAQQFPDLHSELNLSSLELGDSALYFCASSVPRDTQSTDTQYFGPGTRLTVL.

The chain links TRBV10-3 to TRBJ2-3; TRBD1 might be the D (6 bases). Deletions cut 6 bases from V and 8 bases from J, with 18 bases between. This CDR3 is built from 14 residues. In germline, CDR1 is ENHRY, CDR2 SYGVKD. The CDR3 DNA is TGTGCCATCAGCGAACAGGGTGGTGGTGCTACGCAGTATTTT. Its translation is CAISEQGGGATQYF.

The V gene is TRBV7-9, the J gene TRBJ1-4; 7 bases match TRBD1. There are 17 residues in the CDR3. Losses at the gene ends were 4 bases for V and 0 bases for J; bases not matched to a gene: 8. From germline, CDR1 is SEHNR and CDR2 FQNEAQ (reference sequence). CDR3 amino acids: CASSSRDRRATNEKLFF. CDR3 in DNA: TGTGCCAGCAGCTCCCGGGACAGAAGAGCAACTAATGAAAAACTGTTTTTT.

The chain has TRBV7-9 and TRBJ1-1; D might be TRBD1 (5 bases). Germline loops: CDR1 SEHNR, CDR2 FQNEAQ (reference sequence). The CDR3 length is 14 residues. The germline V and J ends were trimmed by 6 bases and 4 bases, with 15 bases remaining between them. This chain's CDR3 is CASRGGEWGTEAFF. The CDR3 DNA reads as TGTGCCAGCAGAGGAGGGGAGTGGGGCACTGAAGCTTTCTTT. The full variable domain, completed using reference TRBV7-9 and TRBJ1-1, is DTGVSQNPRHKITKRGQNVTFRCDPISEHNRLYWYRQTLGQGPEFLTYFQNEAQLEKSRLLSDRFSAERPKGSFSTLEIQRTEQGDSAMYLCASRGGEWGTEAFFGQGTRLTVV.

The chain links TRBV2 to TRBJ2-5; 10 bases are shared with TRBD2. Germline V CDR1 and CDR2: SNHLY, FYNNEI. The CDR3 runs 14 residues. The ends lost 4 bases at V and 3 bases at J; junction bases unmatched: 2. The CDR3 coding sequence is TGTGCCAGCAGTGCCGGACTAGCGGAAGAGACCCAGTACTTC. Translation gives CASSAGLAEETQYF.

This chain's CDR3 is CASSNQVPYEQYF. The CDR3 DNA sequence: TGTGCCAGCAGCAATCAGGTCCCCTACGAGCAGTACTTC. This chain joins TRBV7-9 and TRBJ2-7; no reliable D call. Germline V gene data show CDR1 as SEHNR and CDR2 as FQNEAQ (reference sequence). V lost 5 bases and J 2 bases, leaving 10 bases between the germline ends. This CDR3 region has 13 residues.

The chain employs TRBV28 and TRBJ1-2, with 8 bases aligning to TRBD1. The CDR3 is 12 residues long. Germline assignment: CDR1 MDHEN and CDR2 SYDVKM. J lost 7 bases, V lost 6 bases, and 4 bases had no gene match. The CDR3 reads CASSPGQGGYTF. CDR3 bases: TGTGCCAGCAGCCCCGGACAGGGTGGCTACACCTTC.

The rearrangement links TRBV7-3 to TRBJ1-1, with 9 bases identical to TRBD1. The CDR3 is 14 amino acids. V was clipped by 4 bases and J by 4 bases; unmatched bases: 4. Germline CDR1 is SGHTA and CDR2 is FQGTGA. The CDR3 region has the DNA TGTGCCAGCAGCTGGGACAGGGTTGCCACTGAAGCTTTCTTT. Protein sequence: CASSWDRVATEAFF.